This T cell receptor beta chain emerged from a study of blood T cells in healthy people across ages. Comment on this clonotype: Its specificity is unknown.

A second roughly 7 to 12 cycle PCR used barcoded and J-beta primers. Sequencing recovered at least 2.5 million CDR3-containing paired-end reads from each sample. Via MiXCR, TCRdb re-called the 5' RACE reads, giving one row per CDR3 protein. The sample carries 650,000 to 1,000,000 distinct CDR3 sequences, about 34% recorded once. General observations from the study: No one knew whether donors had CMV, which possibly confounded expanded clonotype changes.

Germline V gives CDR1 SGHRS, CDR2 YFSETQ. CDR3 length: 16 amino acids. V lost 4 bases and J 1 base, leaving 14 bases between the germline ends. Each donor's blood draw was roughly 10 milliliters of peripheral blood. Sequencing input: blood. The receptor's source is a man younger than 35 in good health. This sequence joins TRBV5-1 and TRBJ1-4; tentative D call: TRBD1 (5 bases). CDR3 protein: CASSRDHMRTNEKLFF. DNA of the CDR3: TGCGCCAGCAGCCGGGACCATATGAGAACTAATGAAAAACTGTTTTTT.